This TCR beta chain was captured in a study of regulatory T cells in long-lasting Graves disease. As for time point: persistent/refractory GD, antithyroid drugs over 5 years with positive TRAb. PBMC-derived RNA was used for the TCR library. There are many counts of this clonotype. CDR3 regions were amplified by Arm-PCR using iRepertoire HTBI primers to build TCR beta libraries. TCRdb re-derived calls from the multiplex PCR reads in MiXCR, one entry per CDR3 protein. The table has 300,000 to 500,000 distinct CDR3 sequences, more than 20% seen once. This receptor was obtained from a female donor with Graves disease. The material was peripheral blood mononuclear cells (PBMCs), obtained when the disease was refractory, from a patient treated with antithyroid drugs.

DNA for the CDR3: TGTGCTAGTGGTTTGGTATCGGCCTACGAGCAGTACTTC. This translates into CASGLVSAYEQYF. This chain uses TRBV12-5 with TRBJ2-7; D ambiguous. Per the germline V gene, CDR1 is LGHNT and CDR2 is FRNRAP. The CDR3 is 13 residues long. With 0 bases removed from V and 2 bases from J, the gap between germline ends came to 5 bases. Full variable domain (rest looked up from reference TRBV12-5 and TRBJ2-7): DARVTQTPRHKVTEMGQEVTMRCQPILGHNTVFWYRQTMMQGLELLAYFRNRAPLDDSGMPKDRFSAEMPDATLATLKIQPSEPRDSAVYFCASGLVSAYEQYFGPGTRLTVT.